This T cell receptor (beta chain) was sequenced during a study of blood T cell repertoires in COVID-19. The CDR3 consists of 14 residues. The germline V gene has CDR1 ENHRY and CDR2 SYGVKD. V lost 4 bases to trimming and J lost 5 bases, with 14 bases between them. This table comes from immunoSEQ multiplex PCR, and its TCRdb copy is limited to in-frame clones, with some not included. The top ten clones hold 2.6% of a sample with 70,000 to 90,000 clones, approximately 74% of them seen once. This TCR came from a human donor with acute or convalescent COVID-19. The donor label of this sample is uncertain. The chain uses TRBV10-3 and TRBJ1-1; D is ambiguous. Specimen: peripheral blood. For the CDR3, the DNA is TGTGCCATCAGTGTTCGAGGGTCCGAGACTGAAGCTTTCTTT. Translation: CAISVRGSETEAFF.